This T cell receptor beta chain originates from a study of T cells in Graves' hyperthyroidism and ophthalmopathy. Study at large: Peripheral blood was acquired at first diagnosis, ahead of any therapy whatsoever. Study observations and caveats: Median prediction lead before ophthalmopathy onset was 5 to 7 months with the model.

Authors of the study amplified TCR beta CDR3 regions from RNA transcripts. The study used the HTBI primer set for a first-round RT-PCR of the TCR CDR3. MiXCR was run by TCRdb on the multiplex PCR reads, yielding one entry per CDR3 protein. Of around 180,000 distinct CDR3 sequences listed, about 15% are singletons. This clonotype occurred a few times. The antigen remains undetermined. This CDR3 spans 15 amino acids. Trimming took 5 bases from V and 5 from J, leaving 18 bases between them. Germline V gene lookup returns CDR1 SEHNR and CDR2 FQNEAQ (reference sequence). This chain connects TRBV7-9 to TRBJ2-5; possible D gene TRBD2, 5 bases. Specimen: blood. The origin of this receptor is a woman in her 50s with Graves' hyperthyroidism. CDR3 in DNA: TGTGCCAGCAGCCCCTCTCACGGGGAATGGGAGACCCAGTACTTC. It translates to CASSPSHGEWETQYF.